There are a few counts of the clone carrying this TCR beta chain. Assay used: immunoSEQ multiplex PCR; TCRdb lists only in-frame clones, some missing. The sample consists of approximately 290,000 clones, around nine tenths of them appearing once. The data are from a study of blood T cell repertoires in COVID-19. The CDR3 contains 15 residues. Germline lookup yields CDR1 MDHEN and CDR2 SYDVKM. J gave up 8 bases and V 7 bases, and 14 bases lay outside the gene matches. The sequenced sample consisted of peripheral blood. This clonotype was sampled from a man under 40 with acute or convalescent COVID-19. This rearrangement joins TRBV28 to TRBJ1-2, with 9 bases matching TRBD1. The CDR3 bases are TGTGCCAGCAAATTCTTCTTACAGGGGGCTGGAGGCTACACCTTC. It is translated as CASKFFLQGAGGYTF.